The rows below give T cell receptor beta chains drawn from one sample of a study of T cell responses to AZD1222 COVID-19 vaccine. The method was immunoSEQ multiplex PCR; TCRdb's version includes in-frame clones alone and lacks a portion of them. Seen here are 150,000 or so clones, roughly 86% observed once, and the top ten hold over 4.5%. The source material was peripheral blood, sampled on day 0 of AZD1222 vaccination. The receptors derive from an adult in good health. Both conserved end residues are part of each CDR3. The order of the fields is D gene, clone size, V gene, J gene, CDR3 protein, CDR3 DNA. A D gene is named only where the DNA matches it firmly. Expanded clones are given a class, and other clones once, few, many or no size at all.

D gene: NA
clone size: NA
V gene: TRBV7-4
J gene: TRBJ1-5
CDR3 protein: CARGESVQPQHF
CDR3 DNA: TGTGCCAGAGGTGAGAGCGTTCAGCCCCAGCATTTT

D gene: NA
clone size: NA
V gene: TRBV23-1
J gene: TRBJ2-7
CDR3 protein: CASSQPDSDYEQYF
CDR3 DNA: TGCGCCAGCAGTCAACCGGACAGTGACTACGAGCAGTACTTC

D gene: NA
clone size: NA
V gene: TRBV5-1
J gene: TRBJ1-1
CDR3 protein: CASSVQVNTEAFF
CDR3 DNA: TGCGCCAGCAGCGTACAGGTGAACACTGAAGCTTTCTTT

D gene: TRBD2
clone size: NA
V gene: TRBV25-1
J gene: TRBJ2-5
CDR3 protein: CASSEAGGPETQYF
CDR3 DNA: TGTGCCAGCAGTGAAGCGGGAGGGCCGGAGACCCAGTACTTC

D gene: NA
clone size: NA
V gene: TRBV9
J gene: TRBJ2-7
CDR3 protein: CASSAEGSYDEQYF
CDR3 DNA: TGTGCCAGCAGCGCCGAGGGGTCCTATGACGAGCAGTACTTC

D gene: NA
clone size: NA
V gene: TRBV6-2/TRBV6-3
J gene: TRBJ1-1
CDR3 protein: CASSTRMTEAFF
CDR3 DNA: TGTGCCAGCAGTACGCGGATGACTGAAGCTTTCTTT

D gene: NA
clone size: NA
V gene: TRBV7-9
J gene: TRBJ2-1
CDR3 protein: CASSIQGGNEQFF
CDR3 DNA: TGTGCCAGCAGCATACAGGGGGGGAATGAGCAGTTCTTC

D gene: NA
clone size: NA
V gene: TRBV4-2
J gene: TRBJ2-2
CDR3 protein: CASSRVVSISGELFF
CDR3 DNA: TGTGCCAGCAGCCGAGTCGTGAGTATATCCGGGGAGCTGTTTTTT

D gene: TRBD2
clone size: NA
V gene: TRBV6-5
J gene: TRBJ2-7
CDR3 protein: CASSTGVAGNYEQYF
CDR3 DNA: TGTGCCAGCAGCACCGGGGTAGCGGGAAACTACGAGCAGTACTTC

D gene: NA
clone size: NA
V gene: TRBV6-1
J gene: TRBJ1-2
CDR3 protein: CASSDSYGYTF
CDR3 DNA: TGTGCCAGCAGTGACAGCTATGGCTACACCTTC

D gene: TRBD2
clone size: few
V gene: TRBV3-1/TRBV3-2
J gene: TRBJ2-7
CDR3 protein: CASSQDQGLAAYYEQYF
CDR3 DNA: TGTGCCAGCAGCCAAGATCAAGGACTAGCGGCTTACTACGAGCAGTACTTC

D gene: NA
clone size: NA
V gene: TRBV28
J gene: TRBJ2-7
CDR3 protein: CASWSRGLGYEQYF
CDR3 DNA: TGTGCCAGCTGGTCTAGGGGCTTAGGCTACGAGCAGTACTTC

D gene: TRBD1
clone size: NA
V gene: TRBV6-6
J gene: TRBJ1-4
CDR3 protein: CASSYPTGNNEKLFF
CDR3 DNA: TGTGCCAGCAGTTACCCGACAGGGAATAATGAAAAACTGTTTTTT

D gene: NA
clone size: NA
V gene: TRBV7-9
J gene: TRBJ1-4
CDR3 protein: CASSLRQGWGNEKLFF
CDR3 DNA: TGTGCCAGCAGCTTACGCCAAGGGTGGGGTAATGAAAAACTGTTTTTT

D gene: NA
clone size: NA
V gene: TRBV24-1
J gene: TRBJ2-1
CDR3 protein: CATSDAGAEAYNEQFF
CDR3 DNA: TGTGCCACCAGTGATGCTGGGGCAGAAGCTTACAATGAGCAGTTCTTC

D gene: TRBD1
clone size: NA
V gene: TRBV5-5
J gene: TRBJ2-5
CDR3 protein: CASSVGTALYQETQYF
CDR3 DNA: TGTGCCAGCAGCGTGGGGACAGCTTTGTACCAAGAGACCCAGTACTTC

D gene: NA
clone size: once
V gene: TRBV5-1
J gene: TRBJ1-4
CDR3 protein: CASSLDGATNEKLFF
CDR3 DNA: TGCGCCAGCAGCCTGGATGGGGCAACTAATGAAAAACTGTTTTTT

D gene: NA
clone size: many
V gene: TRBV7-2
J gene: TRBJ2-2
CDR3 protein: CASSLRGDTGELFF
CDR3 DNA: TGTGCCAGCAGCTTAAGAGGGGACACCGGGGAGCTGTTTTTT

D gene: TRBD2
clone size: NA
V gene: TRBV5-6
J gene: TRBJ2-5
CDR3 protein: CASSTPEAGALETQYF
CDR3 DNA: TGTGCCAGCAGCACCCCTGAGGCGGGAGCTTTAGAGACCCAGTACTTC

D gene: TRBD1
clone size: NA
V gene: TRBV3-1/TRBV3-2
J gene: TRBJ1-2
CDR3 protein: CASSPPDRGYNGYTF
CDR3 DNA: TGTGCCAGCAGCCCGCCAGACAGGGGTTATAATGGCTACACCTTC

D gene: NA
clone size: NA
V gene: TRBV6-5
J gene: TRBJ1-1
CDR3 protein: CASSYDGQMNTEAFF
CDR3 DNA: TGTGCCAGCAGTTACGACGGACAGATGAACACTGAAGCTTTCTTT

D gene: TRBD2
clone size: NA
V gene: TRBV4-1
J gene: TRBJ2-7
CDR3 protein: CASSQEKLAGTYEQYF
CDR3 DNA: TGCGCCAGCAGCCAAGAAAAGCTAGCGGGGACCTACGAGCAGTACTTC

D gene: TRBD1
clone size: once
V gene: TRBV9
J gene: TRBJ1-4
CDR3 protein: CASSLNRGINEKLFF
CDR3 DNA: TGTGCCAGCAGTCTCAACAGGGGGATCAATGAAAAACTGTTTTTT

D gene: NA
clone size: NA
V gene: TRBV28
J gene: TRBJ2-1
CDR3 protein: CATFTGSSYNEQFF
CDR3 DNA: TGTGCCACATTTACAGGGAGCTCCTACAATGAGCAGTTCTTC